What follows are 25 T cell receptor beta chains derived from one specimen sequenced in a study of control samples from healthy donors and cancer patients. Sequencing used immunoSEQ multiplex PCR; TCRdb keeps in-frame clones, though not all of them. The profile shows 350,000 to 450,000 clones, around 90% of them singletons. Material for sequencing was PBMCs. The receptors come from a man aged 35 to 55 with head and neck cancer.

The rearrangement uses TRBV5-1 and TRBJ2-2; D unresolved. Germline loops: CDR1 SGHRS, CDR2 YFSETQ. The V gene lost 0 bases and the J gene lost 0 bases, with 6 bases spanning the gap. The CDR3 runs 15 residues. CDR3 nucleotides: TGCGCCAGCAGCTTGGCCGGCTCGAACACCGGGGAGCTGTTTTTT. This sequence encodes CASSLAGSNTGELFF.

The chain recombines TRBV15 with TRBJ1-6; 7 bases match TRBD1. There are 14 residues in the CDR3. The V and J ends lost 6 bases and 5 bases, in that order; junction bases with no gene match: 4. Looked up from germline, CDR1 is LNHNV and CDR2 is YYDKDF (reference sequence). DNA of the CDR3: TGTGCCACCAGGAAGGGGGCGAATAATTCACCCCTCCACTTT. Its translation: CATRKGANNSPLHF.

DNA of the CDR3: TGTGCCAGCAGCCCCGAGGGGGGCTATTCACCCCTCCACTTT. Protein: CASSPEGGYSPLHF. V usage is TRBV28 and J usage is TRBJ1-6, with D perhaps TRBD1 (6 bases). The V end was cut by 6 bases, the J end by 8 bases, with 14 bases between. Germline V lookup: CDR1 MDHEN, CDR2 SYDVKM. The CDR3 covers 14 residues.

About this clone: The same CDR3 arises from other DNA sequences in this sample as well. The chain employs TRBV12-3 or TRBV12-4 and TRBJ1-1; D is ambiguous. V lost 3 bases, J lost 1 base, and 6 bases lay in between. CDR3 length: 13 residues. The CDR3, as DNA: TGTGCCAGCAGTTTGACGGAGAACACTGAAGCTTTCTTT. Residues: CASSLTENTEAFF.

This clone has a single count. The rearrangement uses TRBV7-2 and TRBJ2-3; 8 bases fit TRBD2. The CDR3 is 14 residues long. In germline, CDR1 is SGHTA, CDR2 FQGNSA. Trimming removed 2 bases from V and 3 bases from J; junction bases left unmatched: 1. The CDR3 DNA reads TGTGCCAGCAGCTTACCTAGCGGGACAGATACGCAGTATTTT. As protein: CASSLPSGTDTQYF.

The V call is TRBV28, the J call TRBJ2-2, with TRBD2 matching 16 bases. Trimming at V came to 8 bases and at J to 4 bases, leaving 16 bases not matched to a gene. The CDR3 spans 20 residues. Germline CDR1 is MDHEN and CDR2 is SYDVKM. Here the CDR3 reads CASLPGKGLAGGQGTGELFF. CDR3 DNA: TGTGCCAGCCTCCCTGGAAAGGGACTAGCGGGGGGGCAGGGCACCGGGGAGCTGTTTTTT.

This chain links TRBV12-5 with TRBJ1-1; 7 bases are shared with TRBD1. From germline, CDR1 is LGHNT and CDR2 FRNRAP. J gave up 1 base and V 1 base, and 0 bases lay outside the gene matches. The CDR3 loop spans 14 amino acids. CDR3 in amino acids: CASGLGTGNTEAFF. DNA of the CDR3: TGTGCTAGTGGTTTGGGGACAGGGAACACTGAAGCTTTCTTT.

V and J are TRBV28 and TRBJ2-7, with 8 bases matching TRBD1. J lost 3 bases, V lost 1 base, and 5 bases had no gene match. The CDR3 runs to 15 residues. Germline CDR1 and CDR2: MDHEN and SYDVKM. The CDR3 DNA reads TGTGCCAGCAGTTTATCAGGGGGCTTCGGCTACGAGCAGTACTTC. Translation gives CASSLSGGFGYEQYF.

This sequence joins TRBV4-2 and TRBJ1-1; no definite D call. Trimming left V 1 base short and J 1 base short, with 10 bases between. CDR3 length equals 15 residues. From germline, CDR1 is LGHNA and CDR2 YNFKEQ. The CDR3 sequence: CASSQGVSGNTEAFF. DNA of the CDR3: TGTGCCAGCAGCCAAGGAGTATCGGGGAACACTGAAGCTTTCTTT.

V and J are TRBV4-1 and TRBJ1-2; D gene unclear. The V gene lost 2 bases and the J gene lost 2 bases, with 15 bases spanning the gap. This CDR3 has 16 residues. CDR1 is MGHRA, CDR2 YSYEKL, per germline. The CDR3: CASSQLVSEGNYGYTF. The CDR3 nucleotides are TGCGCCAGCAGCCAATTGGTGTCAGAGGGCAACTATGGCTACACCTTC.

CDR3: CASSPLIDTEAFF. In DNA form, the CDR3 reads TGTGCCAGCTCACCTCTGATCGACACTGAAGCTTTCTTT. The chain has TRBV18 and TRBJ1-1; D remains unclear. The CDR3 has 13 amino acids. CDR1 is KGHSH, CDR2 LQKENI, per germline. Trimming removed 3 bases from V and 3 bases from J, with 8 bases in between.

The chain links TRBV28 to TRBJ1-6, with 9 bases lining up with TRBD1. Looked up from germline, CDR1 is MDHEN and CDR2 is SYDVKM. Losses at the gene ends were 4 bases for V and 9 bases for J; bases not matched to a gene: 4. The length of the CDR3 is 14 residues. The CDR3 here is CASSSGQGGSPLHF. The CDR3 bases are TGTGCCAGCAGTTCGGGACAGGGTGGTTCACCCCTCCACTTT.

This clone was observed once. The chain carries TRBV5-6 and TRBJ2-7; D call uncertain. Germline assignment: CDR1 SGHDT and CDR2 YYEEEE. The V and J ends lost 5 bases and 2 bases respectively, with 14 bases between them. The CDR3 spans 14 residues. The CDR3 here is CASSFGPYPYEQYF. DNA of the CDR3: TGTGCCAGCAGTTTTGGACCTTACCCCTACGAGCAGTACTTC.

This clone has a single count. The chain carries TRBV3-1 (or the pseudogene TRBV3-2) and TRBJ1-3; D not certain. V was cut by 2 bases and J by 0 bases, with 11 bases left in between. Germline V gene lookup returns CDR1 LGHDT and CDR2 YNNKEL (reference sequence). The CDR3 is 16 amino acids. The CDR3 loop reads CASSQLVVSSGNTIYF. The CDR3 nucleotides read TGTGCCAGCAGCCAATTAGTGGTGAGCTCTGGAAACACCATATATTTT.

This clone was counted only a few times. The rearrangement uses TRBV30 and TRBJ1-5; D remains unclear. Trimming shortened V by 1 base and J by 0 bases, and 7 bases separated the two germline ends. Per the germline V gene, CDR1 is GTSNPN and CDR2 is SVGIG (reference sequence). The CDR3 is 14 residues long. The CDR3 DNA is TGTGCCTGGAGTGGACTTTATAGCAATCAGCCCCAGCATTTT. Protein sequence: CAWSGLYSNQPQHF. Complete variable domain (other parts from reference TRBV30 and TRBJ1-5): SQTIHQWPATLVQPVGSPLSLECTVEGTSNPNLYWYRQAAGRGLQLLFYSVGIGQISSEVPQNLSASRPQDRQFILSSKKLLLSDSGFYLCAWSGLYSNQPQHFGDGTRLSIL.

The chain uses TRBV28 and TRBJ1-5, with D uncertain. The CDR3 spans 16 residues. V was cut by 2 bases and J by 1 base, with 12 bases left in between. Per the germline V gene, CDR1 is MDHEN and CDR2 is SYDVKM. The CDR3 spells CASSLGLQSSNQPQHF. For the CDR3, the DNA is TGTGCCAGCAGTTTAGGTCTTCAGTCGAGCAATCAGCCCCAGCATTTT.

The rearrangement joins TRBV20-1 to TRBJ2-6; 7 nucleotides align to TRBD1. V lost 3 bases to trimming and J lost 2 bases; unmatched junction nucleotides: 4. Germline V lookup: CDR1 DFQATT, CDR2 SNEGSKA (reference sequence). There are 15 residues in the CDR3. This CDR3 reads CSASLQGTGANVLTF. The DNA for the CDR3 is TGCAGTGCTAGTCTACAGGGGACTGGGGCCAACGTCCTGACTTTC.

V is TRBV5-4 and J is TRBJ2-5; 9 bases fit TRBD1. Looked up from germline, CDR1 is SGHNT and CDR2 is YYREEE (reference sequence). V lost 0 bases, J lost 2 bases, and 5 bases stayed unmatched. There are 16 residues in the CDR3. The CDR3 is CASSLVGQGSQETQYF. The DNA of the CDR3 is TGTGCCAGCAGCTTGGTTGGACAGGGGAGTCAAGAGACCCAGTACTTC.

This clone was counted between two and nine times. The chain joins TRBV18 to TRBJ1-3; D gene uncertain. V was trimmed by 0 bases and J by 0 bases, leaving 9 bases between them. This CDR3 has 16 residues. Germline V gives CDR1 KGHSH, CDR2 LQKENI. The CDR3 coding sequence is TGTGCCAGCTCACCACCGTTGAAGCCCTCTGGAAACACCATATATTTT. Encoded protein: CASSPPLKPSGNTIYF.

The chain links TRBV28 to TRBJ2-5; 7 nucleotides align to TRBD1. Germline CDR1 reads MDHEN; CDR2 reads SYDVKM. After removal of 6 bases from V and 1 base from J, the junction contained 11 bases not matched to a gene. This CDR3 is built from 16 residues. The CDR3 reads CASRASGTDFQETQYF. The CDR3 DNA reads TGTGCCAGCAGAGCCTCGGGGACAGATTTCCAAGAGACCCAGTACTTC. The whole variable domain, remainder taken from reference TRBV28 and TRBJ2-5, is DVKVTQSSRYLVKRTGEKVFLECVQDMDHENMFWYRQDPGLGLRLIYFSYDVKMKEKGDIPEGYSVSREKKERFSLILESASTNQTSMYLCASRASGTDFQETQYFGPGTRLLVL.

This clone was found once. V gene TRBV5-6 combines with J gene TRBJ1-4; 7 positions match TRBD1. The CDR3 loop spans 17 amino acids. V gave up 0 bases and J gave up 3 bases; unmatched junction bases: 8. Germline V CDR1 and CDR2: SGHDT, YYEEEE. CDR3 sequence (DNA): TGTGCCAGCAGCTTGGCGCGGGTAGGGGGCTCTAATGAAAAACTGTTTTTT. Its protein product is CASSLARVGGSNEKLFF.

The rearrangement joins TRBV30 to TRBJ2-3, with D perhaps matching TRBD2 (5 bases). This CDR3 has 15 amino acids. The V and J ends lost 3 bases and 3 bases respectively, with 16 bases between them. Germline CDR1 GTSNPN, CDR2 SVGIG (reference sequence). This CDR3 is CAWSAGRVGTDTQYF. In DNA form, the CDR3 reads TGTGCCTGGAGCGCGGGCCGAGTGGGGACAGATACGCAGTATTTT.

This chain uses TRBV6-5 with TRBJ1-1, with TRBD1 as a possible D gene (5 bases). Germline V CDR1 and CDR2: MNHEY, SVGAGI. Trimming took 10 bases from V and 5 from J, leaving 23 bases between them. The CDR3 loop spans 15 amino acids. In DNA form, the CDR3 reads TGTGCCACCATTACACCGGGGGGAGAACGGACTGAAGCTTTCTTT. This sequence encodes CATITPGGERTEAFF.

V is TRBV28 and J is TRBJ2-3; 9 bases are shared with TRBD1. This CDR3 is 13 amino acids long. Germline assignment: CDR1 MDHEN and CDR2 SYDVKM. V shed 8 bases and J 7 bases; nucleotides not matched to a gene: 7. This chain's CDR3 is CASWNRGPNTQYF. CDR3 DNA sequence: TGTGCCAGCTGGAACAGGGGGCCGAATACGCAGTATTTT.

J is TRBJ2-7 and V is TRBV5-6, with 7 bases lining up with TRBD1. Trimming at V came to 4 bases and at J to 6 bases, leaving 7 bases not matched to a gene. The CDR3 runs to 13 residues. Per germline, CDR1 SGHDT and CDR2 YYEEEE. The CDR3 coding sequence is TGTGCCAGCAGCCTTCGATACAGGGGCGAGCAGTACTTC. It specifies CASSLRYRGEQYF. Full variable domain (outside the CDR3, taken from reference TRBV5-6 and TRBJ2-7): DAGVTQSPTHLIKTRGQQVTLRCSPKSGHDTVSWYQQALGQGPQFIFQYYEEEERQRGNFPDRFSGHQFPNYSSELNVNALLLGDSALYLCASSLRYRGEQYFGPGTRLTVT.